These T cell receptor beta chains were read from a single sample in a study of response to subunit inactivated influenza vaccine. A single record per CDR3 protein comes from TCRdb applying MiXCR to the RT-PCR reads. The sample includes 600,000 to 700,000 distinct CDR3 sequences, 12% to 15% of them seen just once. The material sequenced was PBMCs from blood, taken 14 days before vaccination. These TCRs come from a man aged 50 to 59 who received an inactivated influenza vaccine. CDR3s include the opening cysteine and the closing phenylalanine or tryptophan. The D gene is left open where the match is weak. Clone size is not always given. Where it is, it says once, few, many or a class for expanded clones.

>TRBV5-1|TRBJ2-7|13|few|.
TGCGCCAGCAGCTTGCAGCAGACCTACGAGCAGTACTTC
CASSLQQTYEQYF
>TRBV20-1|TRBJ1-4|14|.|TRBD1
TGCAGTGCTCCAGGGGGCACCGCCGATGAAAAACTGTTTTTT
CSAPGGTADEKLFF
>TRBV5-1|TRBJ1-1|14|few|.
TGCGCCAGCAGCGCCGGGAGGGGCCGCACTGAAGCTTTCTTT
CASSAGRGRTEAFF
>TRBV7-2|TRBJ2-1|16|.|.
TGTGCCAGCAGCTTAGAAGGAGGGAGATTGGGGAATGAGCAGTTCTTC
CASSLEGGRLGNEQFF
>TRBV4-3|TRBJ2-7|16|few|.
TGCGCCAGCAGCCAAGATCTGACAGGTATAAGCTACGAGCAGTACTTC
CASSQDLTGISYEQYF
>TRBV12-3/TRBV12-4|TRBJ2-5|16|few|TRBD1
TGTGCCAGCAGTTTCCGGACAGGGGGTCTAGGAGAGACCCAGTACTTC
CASSFRTGGLGETQYF
>TRBV28|TRBJ2-2|15|.|TRBD2
TGTGCCAGCAGTTTCGCTAGCGGGGCAGGTGGGGAGCTGTTTTTT
CASSFASGAGGELFF
>TRBV12-3/TRBV12-4|TRBJ2-2|14|.|TRBD2
TGTGCCAGCAGCCCTAGCGGCCCCACCGGGGAGCTGTTTTTT
CASSPSGPTGELFF
>TRBV5-1|TRBJ1-5|13|.|.
TGCGCCAGCAGACGGTCCGAAAATCAGCCCCAGCATTTT
CASRRSENQPQHF
>TRBV5-1|TRBJ2-1|14|.|.
TGCGCCAGCAGCACCCCGGACGGATACAATGAGCAGTTCTTC
CASSTPDGYNEQFF
>TRBV5-1|TRBJ2-3|16|.|.
TGCGCCAGCAGCCCTGACACCATTCTCAGCACAGATACGCAGTATTTT
CASSPDTILSTDTQYF
>TRBV6-2/TRBV6-3|TRBJ1-5|13|few|.
TGTGCCAGCAGCCCTCTGGTTAGGCAGCCCCAGCATTTT
CASSPLVRQPQHF
>TRBV12-3/TRBV12-4|TRBJ2-7|14|.|.
TGTGCCAGCAGTTTTAGCCCACAGCCATACGAGCAGTACTTC
CASSFSPQPYEQYF
>TRBV28|TRBJ2-5|17|.|.
TGTGCCAGCAGTTTGCGGTACACAGGGATGGTATCAGAGACCCAGTACTTC
CASSLRYTGMVSETQYF
>TRBV2|TRBJ1-2|15|many|.
TGTGCCAGCACCCCAATGCAGGCTATTGACTATGGCTACACCTTC
CASTPMQAIDYGYTF
>TRBV7-8|TRBJ2-1|19|few|TRBD2
TGTGCCAGCAGCTCCAGGACTAGCGGGGTGGACGGGGTATACAATGAGCAGTTCTTC
CASSSRTSGVDGVYNEQFF
>TRBV29-1|TRBJ1-2|12|.|.
TGCAGCGCCACTCATAGTAACTATGGCTACACCTTC
CSATHSNYGYTF
>TRBV9|TRBJ1-1|13|.|.
TGTGCCAGCACGGGGGGGGAGGCGACTGAAGCTTTCTTT
CASTGGEATEAFF
>TRBV12-3/TRBV12-4|TRBJ2-2|13|many|.
TGTGCCAGCAGTTTAGGACTAGTGGGGGAGCTGTTTTTT
CASSLGLVGELFF
>TRBV4-1|TRBJ2-5|15|.|.
TGCGCCAGCAGCCATGGCCGGGACATACAAGAGACCCAGTACTTC
CASSHGRDIQETQYF
>TRBV9|TRBJ2-1|14|few|.
TGTGCCAGCAGCGTAGCTGGGCAGCACAATGAGCAGTTCTTC
CASSVAGQHNEQFF
>TRBV29-1|TRBJ2-7|13|.|TRBD1
TGCAGCGTCAAACGAGGGGGCAACTACGAGCAGTACTTC
CSVKRGGNYEQYF
>TRBV25-1|TRBJ2-7|14|many|.
TGTGCCAGCAGTGAATCCGCCCGGGGGAACGAGCAGTACTTC
CASSESARGNEQYF
>TRBV7-6|TRBJ2-1|17|.|TRBD2
TGTGCCAGCAGCCGATCTAGCGGGTGGGCCCGGGACAATGAGCAGTTCTTC
CASSRSSGWARDNEQFF
>TRBV20-1|TRBJ2-7|13|.|.
TGCAGTGCTAGTGCGAGGGGCCTCTACGAGCAGTACTTC
CSASARGLYEQYF
>TRBV3-1|TRBJ1-2|13|few|.
TGTGCCAGCAGCCAACGTAGGGGATATGGCTACACCTTC
CASSQRRGYGYTF
>TRBV27|TRBJ1-2|16|few|.
TGTGCCAGCAGTTTATCGAGGGGTCGGGCTAACTATGGCTACACCTTC
CASSLSRGRANYGYTF
>TRBV5-1|TRBJ1-2|13|.|.
TGCGCCAGCAGCTTGATGGACGGGTCTGGCTACACCTTC
CASSLMDGSGYTF
>TRBV18|TRBJ2-5|14|few|.
TGTGCCAGCTCACCAAGCTCCATCAGGGAGACCCAGTACTTC
CASSPSSIRETQYF
>TRBV28|TRBJ2-3|18|.|TRBD1
TGTGCCAGCAGCCCAAACCGCCGGGACAGGGGGCGTACAGATACGCAGTATTTT
CASSPNRRDRGRTDTQYF
>TRBV6-2/TRBV6-3|TRBJ1-5|18|.|TRBD1
TGTGCCAGCAGTCAAGCACAGGGGGGAATTTATAGCACTCAGCCCCAGCATTTT
CASSQAQGGIYSTQPQHF
>TRBV12-3/TRBV12-4|TRBJ2-5|18|few|TRBD2
TGTGCCAGCAGCCTCGGTTCGTCTAGCGGGGGTCTGGTGGGGACCCAGTACTTC
CASSLGSSSGGLVGTQYF
>TRBV20-1|TRBJ2-5|13|.|TRBD1
TGCAGTGCTAAACAGGGGGGTCGAGAGACCCAGTACTTC
CSAKQGGRETQYF
>TRBV5-1|TRBJ2-1|16|.|TRBD2
TGCGCCAGCAGCTTACGACTAGCGGGGGAGTACAATGAGCAGTTCTTC
CASSLRLAGEYNEQFF
>TRBV6-2/TRBV6-3|TRBJ2-7|15|.|.
TGTGCCAGCAGTTACTCGGCAGGGGAATTCTACGAGCAGTACTTC
CASSYSAGEFYEQYF
>TRBV28|TRBJ1-1|16|.|.
TGTGCCAGCAGTTTTTATGTCAGGGGAGAGGACACTGAAGCTTTCTTT
CASSFYVRGEDTEAFF
>TRBV10-3|TRBJ2-1|21|many|TRBD2
TGTGCCATCAGTGATGGTTTCTGGACAGGGCCTGGGACTAGCGGGCGGGATGAGCAGTTCTTC
CAISDGFWTGPGTSGRDEQFF
>TRBV9|TRBJ2-2|12|few|.
TGTGCCAGCAGCGTAACTTCCGGGGAGCTGTTTTTT
CASSVTSGELFF
>TRBV5-1|TRBJ2-6|14|few|.
TGCGCCAGCAGGGACAGCTCTGGGGCCAACGTCCTGACTTTC
CASRDSSGANVLTF
>TRBV9|TRBJ1-5|15|many|TRBD1
TGTGCCAGCAGCGCCTTTTCCACAGGGGACCAGCCCCAGCATTTT
CASSAFSTGDQPQHF
>TRBV20-1|TRBJ1-1|12|few|.
TGCAGTGCTAAAGGACGGAACACTGAAGCTTTCTTT
CSAKGRNTEAFF
>TRBV4-1|TRBJ2-7|16|.|.
TGCGCCAGCAGCCAAGACCTTCTGGGGTTTTCCTACGAGCAGTACTTC
CASSQDLLGFSYEQYF
>TRBV3-1|TRBJ1-2|11|.|.
TGTGCCAGCAGCCGAAGAGGGGGCTACACCTTC
CASSRRGGYTF
>TRBV27|TRBJ1-1|12|many|.
TGTGCCAGCAACACCTTGGGGGCGCAAGCTTTCTTT
CASNTLGAQAFF
>TRBV4-3|TRBJ2-1|17|few|TRBD2
TGCGCCAGCAGCCAAGATAGCGGCGGGAGGGCCTACAATGAGCAGTTCTTC
CASSQDSGGRAYNEQFF
>TRBV29-1|TRBJ2-7|12|many|.
TGCAGCGTTGGACAGTCATCTCTCGAGCAGTACTTC
CSVGQSSLEQYF
>TRBV12-3/TRBV12-4|TRBJ2-7|13|.|.
TGTGCCAGCAGCTCCACGACGAGCTACGAGCAGTACTTC
CASSSTTSYEQYF
>TRBV6-5|TRBJ2-7|18|.|TRBD2
TGTGCCAGCAGTTTCCCTCCCCTCTCTAGCGGAAGCTCCTACGAGCAGTACTTC
CASSFPPLSSGSSYEQYF
>TRBV5-4|TRBJ1-6|12|.|.
TGTGCCAGCAGCTTGGATGCAGTGACCCTCCACTTT
CASSLDAVTLHF
>TRBV7-2|TRBJ2-7|15|once|.
TGTGCCAGCAGCCCTCGTCCGGGACTCTCCTACGAGCAGTACTTC
CASSPRPGLSYEQYF
>TRBV3-1|TRBJ2-2|14|few|.
TGTGCCAGCAGCCGACTAGCGAACACCGGGGAGCTGTTTTTT
CASSRLANTGELFF
>TRBV5-8|TRBJ2-3|16|.|.
TGTGCCAGCAGCTTGGATGGCAGGGTTGGGACAGATACGCAGTATTTT
CASSLDGRVGTDTQYF
>TRBV10-1|TRBJ2-2|13|.|.
TGCGCCAGCAAGGAAAGGAACACCGGGGAGCTGTTTTTT
CASKERNTGELFF
>TRBV29-1|TRBJ1-4|12|.|.
TGCAGCGTTGCGGTGGGGAGCGAAAAACTGTTTTTT
CSVAVGSEKLFF
>TRBV7-2|TRBJ1-2|13|once|.
TGTGCCAGCAGCGCCGGATCACCCTATGGCTACACCTTC
CASSAGSPYGYTF
>TRBV12-3/TRBV12-4|TRBJ2-5|14|many|.
TGTGCCAGCAGTGTACTTGGGGGTCAAGAGACCCAGTACTTC
CASSVLGGQETQYF
>TRBV11-2|TRBJ2-3|15|many|.
TGTGCCAGCAGCTTTGAGGGGCGCCCAATTGATACGCAGTATTTT
CASSFEGRPIDTQYF
>TRBV5-1|TRBJ1-2|15|.|.
TGCGCCAGCAGCTTGGCCAGGGCGGAGGACTATGGCTACACCTTC
CASSLARAEDYGYTF